This TCR beta chain was identified in a study of T cells after yellow fever vaccination (dated by TCRdb to the late 2010s). As for the study more broadly: The SMART-Seq v4 Ultra Low Input RNA kit was used to prepare libraries from fractions with low cell numbers. Bulk TCR alpha and beta repertoires were sequenced longitudinally to track T-cell clones before and after primary and booster YFV17D yellow fever vaccination. Two healthy male donors, one aged 18 to 30 and one aged 30 to 40 years, made up the cohort. Bulk PBMC replicates and cell subsets were isolated from blood drawn at multiple timepoints before and after both primary and secondary immunization. The paper as a whole reports these results and caveats: After the booster, most clones that had expanded after primary vaccination were detected again (nearly 97% of CD4 and roughly nine tenths of CD8), suggesting broad maintenance of memory. FACS-sorted repertoires could contain abundant contaminating clonotypes from the bulk population, so computational filtering was required. The secondary T-cell response was weaker than the primary response but faster, peaking on day 5 instead of day 15. A small fraction of clonotypes appeared in both the CD4 and CD8 compartments, likely as a result of convergent recombination. Because the study included only two donors, the extent to which the findings can be generalized is limited.

This clonotype was seen a handful of times. It lacks a known antigen. No quality values exist for individual bases; no much larger clone is one base distant. V loses 2 bases at its end and J loses 6 bases; junction bases beyond the gene matches: 10. CDR1 and CDR2, per the germline V gene, are MNHEY and SVGAGI. The CDR3 numbers 15 residues from cysteine through phenylalanine. Just CDR3 DNA is preserved here, 45 bases in frame from base 1. TCR cDNA was synthesized by 5'RACE template switching, through which a universal primer site and unique molecular identifiers were introduced. Priming for cDNA synthesis came from both the TCR alpha and TCR beta constant segments. Libraries were amplified in two PCR steps, with sample barcodes and sequencing adapters added in the second step. Sequencing of libraries was done on Illumina HiSeq 2500 (2x100 bp) or NovaSeq (2x150 bp). Per the source publication's procedure: MIGEC was used to demultiplex reads and collapse the reads into UMI consensus sequences, and MiXCR was used for V(D)J alignment. Vaccine-responding clonotypes were identified with edgeR using replicate PBMC samples, with FDR below 0.01 and a log2 fold change above 5 up to day 15 being required. CD4 or CD8 identity was assigned to each bulk clonotype according to whether the clonotype was present at higher abundance in the sequenced CD4 repertoire or the sequenced CD8 repertoire. TCRdb reprocessed the public reads (quality trimming at Q25 with fastp, clone calling with MiXCR) and kept in-frame beta chains. CDR3 protein sequences are deduplicated, and each keeps its most common genes and DNA. The V and J calls and clone size come from TCRdb's table, not from the authors' own analysis. The sample table shows a few hundred thousand distinct CDR3 sequences, and 17% are seen once. Of the sample, approximately 15% falls within the top ten clones.

The treatment or condition label, read with the paper, signifies: live attenuated yellow fever vaccine strain. At each blood-draw timepoint, two biological replicates of bulk PBMCs were obtained. A standard Ficoll-Paque protocol was used to isolate PBMCs from peripheral blood. TriZol was used to extract RNA from bulk PBMCs, from CD4 and CD8 fractions, and from dextramer-positive and dextramer-negative fractions. The origin of this receptor is a man between 18 and 29 years old who received the YFV17D yellow fever vaccine. Rearrangement joined TRBV6-5 to TRBJ2-7, with 7 junctional bases fitting TRBD1. The source material was PBMCs, sampled roughly 5 days after the first yellow fever vaccination. The CDR3 region reads CASSYRSQGEREQYF. The DNA is as follows: TGTGCCAGCAGTTACAGGAGCCAGGGGGAACGCGAGCAGTACTTC.